This TCR beta chain was retrieved from a study of blood T cell repertoires in COVID-19 (dated by TCRdb to the early 2020s). About the full investigation: Samples covering the acute and convalescent phases of COVID-19 were provided by collaborators in the United States, Italy and Spain. The prospective study material was composed of cDNA or gDNA derived from T cells, B-cell-depleted T cells, or PBMCs. Deeply sampled blood TCRbeta repertoires from subjects exposed to, actively infected with, or recovered from COVID-19 were included in the dataset. The repertoires were released in a freely available public database meant as a resource for research on the immune response to SARS-CoV-2. The samples were drawn from the first 160 participants of the ongoing ImmuneRACE study and from 1,254 subjects provided by 6 global collaborators. Nearly every sample came with metadata listing a de-identified subject ID, COVID-19 status, age in years and sex. HLA class I and class II types, where available, came from metadata supplied by the sample provider rather than from assay-based typing. Study-wide conclusions, independent of this receptor: Clinical and demographic metadata were provided uncurated, with the amount varying by source and participant.

TCRbeta CDR3 regions were amplified from genomic DNA using the immunoSEQ Assay, a bias-controlled multiplex PCR. As for the original processing: The number of nucleated cells in each sample was estimated by amplification of reference gene primers within the assay. To quantify the absolute abundance of each unique TCRbeta CDR3 rearrangement, sequence reads were collapsed and filtered. For each sample, productive Simpson clonality was calculated by taking the square root of Simpson's diversity index across productive rearrangements. TCRdb's version of the immuneACCESS table is confined to in-frame rearrangements and falls short of the full clone set. An unresolved V gene accounts for under half of the shortfall where checked; the remainder is of unknown origin. V and J calls and clone size come straight from that table; D and trimming were deduced from the DNA. The sample contains around 370,000 clones, more than 75% of them found a single time. The ten largest clones add up to 1.2% of the sample.

Participants in the prospective study were aged roughly 18 to 100 years, lived in about two dozen United States geographic areas, and enrolled through a virtual design. To assign participants to cohorts, the prospective study relied on clinical history that participants themselves reported in a screening survey and a study questionnaire. Recovered participants in ImmuneRACE Cohort 3 were defined as having two consecutive negative NP/OP PCR tests, clearance from a healthcare professional, or resolution of symptoms. Each participant in the prospective study had whole blood, serum and a nasopharyngeal or oropharyngeal swab collected by mobile phlebotomists. Over a roughly two-month period, participants in the prospective study had the option of providing additional blood draws and questionnaires. Before DNA extraction, blood samples from the prospective study were shipped at room temperature or frozen.

Of note for this clone: Its specific antigen is unknown. The sample holds no much larger clone one base away, and base qualities are not on file.

The sequencing sample was made of PBMCs or T cells enriched from blood (not recorded which). The TCR sequence derives from a woman between 18 and 29 years old who had recovered from COVID-19.

CDR3 reads: CASSITAGSGETQYF. The sequenced DNA: TGTGCCAGTAGTATCACGGCAGGCAGCGGGGAGACCCAGTACTTC. The V gene is TRBV19 and the J gene is TRBJ2-5; the D segment could be TRBD2, given 6 matching bases. The CDR3 runs 15 amino acids, cysteine and phenylalanine included. Left in the record is the CDR3 DNA by itself, 45 bases read in frame from the first base. Trimming takes 3 bases from V and 5 bases from J, and the germline ends sit 16 bases apart. Per the germline V gene (reference sequence), LNHDA is the CDR1 and SQIVND is the CDR2.